The TCR beta chain described here comes from a study of blood T cells in healthy people across ages. Turning to the study itself: About one barcoded beta molecule per two T cells was the capture yield of template switching. Study observations and caveats: Measured against age, TCR beta diversity per million T cells decreased in a roughly linear manner. Whereas aged donors had fewer naive CD4+ cells, long-lived donors had more of them and higher diversity. Strong correlation was found linking TCR beta diversity to naive T cell percentage.

Combining a sample-barcoded 5' primer with a J-beta primer mix, a second PCR ran for about 6 to 11 cycles. TCRdb processed the 5' RACE reads anew with MiXCR; each CDR3 protein has one entry. The table has around 800,000 distinct CDR3 sequences, approximately 65% seen once. This clonotype was detected a few times. The target antigen is unknown. The CDR3 loop spans 13 amino acids. The V gene's germline CDR1 is DFQATT and CDR2 SNEGSKA (reference sequence). V is TRBV20-1 and J is TRBJ2-4; 11 bases agree with TRBD2. The better agreement between TRBJ2-7 and the DNA end casts doubt on the J call. The receptor was derived from a man aged 25-45 years in good health. The sequenced sample was blood. The CDR3 DNA reads as TGCAGTGCTTTAGCGGGGGGGCTTGTCGAGCAGTACTTC. Residues: CSALAGGLVEQYF.